A single sample gave rise to the 8 T cell receptor beta chains below, sequenced in a study of CD8+ T cells in alopecia areata. TCR sequencing used cDNA made by reverse transcription of extracted RNA. Produced via immunoSEQ multiplex PCR; TCRdb's table is partial and in-frame only. Counted here are 150,000 to 200,000 clones, roughly 66% occurring once; the ten biggest clones make up just over 1%. The treatment denotes: oral pan-JAK inhibitor, 5-10 mg twice daily. The sample consisted of CD4+ T cells sorted from blood, taken at week 24, from a patient treated with tofacitinib. The receptors originated from a human donor with alopecia areata.

The chain uses TRBV25-1 and TRBJ1-5; D gene ambiguous. This CDR3 is built from 13 residues. The germline gives CDR1 MGHDK, CDR2 SYGVNS. V was cut by 5 bases and J by 7 bases, with 12 bases left in between. The CDR3: CASSYGGSQPQHF. The CDR3 region has the DNA TGTGCCAGCAGTTACGGAGGGTCCCAGCCCCAGCATTTT.

The rearrangement uses TRBV29-1 and TRBJ1-2; D is uncertain. Germline V gene data show CDR1 as SQVTM and CDR2 as ANQGSEA. Between the trimmed V and J ends, which lost 5 bases and 7 bases, there was a span of 11 bases. The CDR3 has 11 amino acids. This CDR3 is CSVRPFSGYTF. The CDR3 DNA sequence: TGCAGCGTTCGTCCCTTTAGTGGCTACACCTTC. The variable domain in full, with the rest retrieved from reference TRBV29-1 and TRBJ1-2, is SAVISQKPSRDICQRGTSLTIQCQVDSQVTMMFWYRQQPGQSLTLIATANQGSEATYESGFVIDKFPISRPNLTFSTLTVSNMSPEDSSIYLCSVRPFSGYTFGSGTRLTVV.

This clone came up a few times. The rearrangement links TRBV30 to TRBJ1-5; maybe TRBD1 (5 bases). Per germline, CDR1 GTSNPN and CDR2 SVGIG (reference sequence). The CDR3 runs to 12 residues. Trimming took 1 base from V and 6 from J, leaving 7 bases between them. The DNA of the CDR3 is TGTGCCTGGAGTGGAGGGGCTCAGCCCCAGCATTTT. Protein product: CAWSGGAQPQHF.

This clone was seen more than once but under ten times. Here the CDR3 reads CSVGVGGGSTGELFF. The CDR3 DNA follows: TGCAGCGTTGGCGTAGGCGGGGGGTCCACCGGGGAGCTGTTTTTT. The V call is TRBV29-1, the J call TRBJ2-2, with 8 bases aligning to TRBD2. The CDR3 covers 15 residues. With V trimmed by 4 bases and J by 4 bases, 8 bases remained unmatched. Germline V CDR1 and CDR2: SQVTM, ANQGSEA.

The chain carries TRBV4-1 and TRBJ2-2; 7 bases line up with TRBD1. Per the germline V gene, CDR1 is MGHRA and CDR2 is YSYEKL. V lost 4 bases, J lost 7 bases, and 9 bases stayed unmatched. This CDR3 is built from 15 residues. The CDR3 region has the DNA TGCGCCAGCAGCCCCCTACAGGGGCAGAACGGGGAGCTGTTTTTT. Its translation is CASSPLQGQNGELFF.

The V gene is TRBV2, the J gene TRBJ1-2, with TRBD1 identical over 7 bases. CDR1 is SNHLY and CDR2 is FYNNEI in the germline V gene. The J segment lost 5 bases and the V segment lost 4 bases, leaving 7 bases of the junction unmatched. CDR3 length equals 14 residues. CDR3 loop: CASSGVDRVYGYTF. DNA of the CDR3: TGTGCCAGCAGTGGGGTTGACAGGGTTTATGGCTACACCTTC.

The rearrangement uses TRBV2 and TRBJ2-4; D unresolved. V lost 2 bases to trimming and J lost 8 bases, with 10 bases between them. The CDR3 contains 13 residues. Germline V gives CDR1 SNHLY, CDR2 FYNNEI. CDR3 protein: CASSEYSDDIQYF. CDR3 bases: TGTGCCAGCAGTGAATACAGCGATGACATTCAGTACTTC.

This clone turned up a few times. V gene TRBV7-3 combines with J gene TRBJ1-1; D not certain. V lost 2 bases, J lost 3 bases, and 13 bases lay in between. In germline, CDR1 is SGHTA, CDR2 FQGTGA. The CDR3 extends over 15 amino acids. In DNA, the CDR3 is TGTGCCAGCAGCTTATCCTTGGTCCGGGACACTGAAGCTTTCTTT. Translated: CASSLSLVRDTEAFF. The full variable domain, completed using reference TRBV7-3 and TRBJ1-1, is GAGVSQTPSNKVTEKGKYVELRCDPISGHTALYWYRQSLGQGPEFLIYFQGTGAADDSGLPNDRFFAVRPEGSVSTLKIQRTERGDSAVYLCASSLSLVRDTEAFFGQGTRLTVV.